The entry below describes one T cell receptor beta chain. Germline V gives CDR1 SGHVS, CDR2 FQNEAQ. The CDR3 covers 17 residues. Trimming took off 5 bases at V and 3 bases at J, with 19 bases between the two ends. These data are taken from a study of early stage breast cancer tumors. TCRdb keeps only in-frame clones here, not all; method: immunoSEQ multiplex PCR. Of roughly 30,000 clones listed, roughly four fifths are singletons. The chain uses TRBV7-8 and TRBJ2-2; D perhaps matches TRBD2 (7 bases). The sequenced material came from blood. This receptor was taken from a person in their 40s with breast cancer. In DNA, the CDR3 is TGTGCCAGCAGCCTTAGATTCGGGGGGCGCGACACCGGGGAGCTGTTTTTT. Translation: CASSLRFGGRDTGELFF.